This T cell receptor (beta chain) is from a study of T cells in narcolepsy listed by TCRdb under 2018. The study in broad terms: Healthy control donors were enrolled in the study alongside patients who had narcolepsy type 1 or type 2 (NT1, NT2). To look for autoreactive T cells in narcolepsy patients that target self-antigens of hypocretin neurons (hypocretin, TRIB2), the study used TCR Vbeta sequencing to follow clonotypes in blood and CSF. The paper as a whole reports these results and caveats: Plots that compared CSF and blood CD4+ T cell clonotypes from the same patient highlighted HCRT-specific and TRIB2-specific autoreactive clonotypes. No sequences matching autoreactive T cell clones were present in some of the blood memory CD4+ repertoires from patients and controls. Numbers of sequenced blood memory CD4+ clonotypes were comparable, with averages of about 39,494 in patients and approximately 33,000 in controls. According to the report, autoreactive clonotypes were detected serially in the blood of the same patients and of different patients, but not in healthy controls.

The CDR3 spans 13 residues, from the cysteine through the phenylalanine. Only CDR3 DNA remains: 39 bases, in frame from the first base. Taken from the germline V gene, the CDR1 and CDR2 loops are WSHSY and SAAADI. A distance of 13 bases separates the germline ends of V and J, which lose 4 bases and 7 bases respectively. For TCR Vbeta sequencing, memory CD4+ T cells were sorted ex vivo from the peripheral blood of both healthy controls and narcolepsy patients. Receptor amplification or capture employed the immunoSEQ multiplex PCR assay. TCRdb provides this immuneACCESS table in a form limited to in-frame rearrangements. Some clones are lacking; in checked studies, under half of them reflect an unresolved V gene, and why the rest are absent is not known. This sample has under 40,000 clones in its table, and about 85% of those were observed once. The top ten hold under 1.2% of the sample. This clone was observed a few times. This clone's antigen is unknown. Per-base quality was not reported, and no clone a single base away is much larger than it.

The rearranged segments are TRBV10-2 and TRBJ1-1, with the D segment identity uncertain. The sample consisted of CD45RA- memory CD4+ T cells from PBMCs. The cell subset or site label corresponds to: memory T cells sorted ex vivo from peripheral blood. The TCR sequence derives from a human donor with narcolepsy. The nucleotide sequence reads TGCGCCAGCAGTGTAACTCGTAGGAGTGAAGCTTTCTTT. This gives the protein CASSVTRRSEAFF.